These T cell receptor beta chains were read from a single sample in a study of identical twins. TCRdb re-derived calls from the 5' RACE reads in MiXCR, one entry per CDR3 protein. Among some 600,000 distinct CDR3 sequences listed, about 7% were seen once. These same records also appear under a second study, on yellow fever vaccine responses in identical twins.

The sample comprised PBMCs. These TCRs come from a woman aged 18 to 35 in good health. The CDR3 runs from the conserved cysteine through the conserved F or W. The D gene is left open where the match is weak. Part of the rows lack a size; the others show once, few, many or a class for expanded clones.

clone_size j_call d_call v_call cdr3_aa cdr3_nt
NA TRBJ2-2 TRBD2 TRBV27 CASSLRWTSGRPANTGELFF TGTGCCAGCAGTTTAAGATGGACTAGCGGGAGGCCCGCGAACACCGGGGAGCTGTTTTTT
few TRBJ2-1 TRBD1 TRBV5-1 CASGGQGSSYNEQFF TGCGCCAGCGGCGGACAGGGTAGCTCCTACAATGAGCAGTTCTTC
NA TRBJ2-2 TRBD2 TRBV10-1 CASTNRGTSPGELFF TGCGCCAGCACCAACAGAGGGACTAGCCCCGGGGAGCTGTTTTTT
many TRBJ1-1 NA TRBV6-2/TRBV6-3 CASRRQGRSTEAFF TGTGCCAGCAGAAGGCAGGGTCGTTCTACTGAAGCTTTCTTT
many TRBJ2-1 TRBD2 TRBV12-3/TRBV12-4 CASRSAGGRLEQFF TGTGCCAGCAGATCAGCGGGGGGGCGGCTTGAGCAGTTCTTC
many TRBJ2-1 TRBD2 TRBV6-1 CASRRLSGSTYNEQFF TGTGCCAGCAGAAGACTTAGCGGGAGTACCTACAATGAGCAGTTCTTC
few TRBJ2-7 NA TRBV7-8 CASSLGPFSYEQYF TGTGCCAGCAGCTTGGGACCGTTCTCCTACGAGCAGTACTTC
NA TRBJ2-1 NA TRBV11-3 CASSFSAYLGNEQFF TGTGCCAGCAGCTTCAGCGCCTACCTAGGTAATGAGCAGTTCTTC
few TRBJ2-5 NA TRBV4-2 CASSQDRVLQETQYF TGTGCCAGCAGCCAAGATCGCGTGCTACAAGAGACCCAGTACTTC
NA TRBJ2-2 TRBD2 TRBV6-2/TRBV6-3 CAGSRPREGPGELFF TGTGCCGGATCACGTCCCCGGGAGGGCCCCGGGGAGCTGTTTTTT
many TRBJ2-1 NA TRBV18 CASSLGGNYNEQFF TGTGCCAGCTCACTCGGGGGAAACTACAATGAGCAGTTCTTC
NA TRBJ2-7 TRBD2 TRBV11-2 CASSLDRAELAGVHLYEQYF TGTGCCAGCAGCTTAGATCGAGCGGAGCTAGCGGGAGTCCATTTATACGAGCAGTACTTC
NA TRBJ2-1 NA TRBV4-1 CASSQVEKGSSYNEQFF TGCGCCAGCAGCCAAGTGGAGAAGGGGAGCTCCTACAATGAGCAGTTCTTC
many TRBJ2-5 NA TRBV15 CATSRDTGRYQETQYF TGTGCCACCAGCAGAGATACCGGCAGGTACCAAGAGACCCAGTACTTC
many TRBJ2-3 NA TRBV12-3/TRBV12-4 CASSLQLTDTQYF TGTGCCAGCAGTTTACAACTCACAGATACGCAGTATTTT
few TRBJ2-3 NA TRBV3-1 CASSQEIEADTQYF TGTGCCAGCAGCCAAGAGATAGAGGCAGATACGCAGTATTTT
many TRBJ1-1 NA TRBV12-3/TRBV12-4 CAGAFGGKNTEAFF TGTGCCGGGGCCTTTGGGGGGAAGAACACTGAAGCTTTCTTT
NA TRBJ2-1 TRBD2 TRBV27 CASGGRAVHEQFF TGTGCCAGCGGCGGGAGGGCCGTACATGAGCAGTTCTTC
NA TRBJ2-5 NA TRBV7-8 CASSPGRGTVQETQYF TGTGCCAGCAGCCCAGGGCGAGGGACTGTCCAAGAGACCCAGTACTTC
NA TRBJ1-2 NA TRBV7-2 CASSLGSFARYGYTF TGTGCCAGCAGCTTAGGATCATTCGCCCGCTATGGCTACACCTTC
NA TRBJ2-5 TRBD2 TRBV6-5 CASSYSGGMRETQYF TGTGCCAGCAGTTACTCCGGGGGGATGCGGGAGACCCAGTACTTC
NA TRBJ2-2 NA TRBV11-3 CASSFRDSSTGELFF TGTGCCAGCAGCTTCCGCGACAGCTCAACCGGGGAGCTGTTTTTT
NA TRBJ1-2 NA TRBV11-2 CASSPGQQNYGYTF TGTGCCAGCAGCCCGGGACAACAGAACTATGGCTACACCTTC
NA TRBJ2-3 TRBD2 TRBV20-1 CSANPLAGIRTDTQYF TGCAGTGCTAATCCGCTAGCGGGGATACGCACAGATACGCAGTATTTT
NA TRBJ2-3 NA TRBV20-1 CSARIRAGDTDTQYF TGCAGTGCTAGGATCCGGGCTGGTGACACAGATACGCAGTATTTT
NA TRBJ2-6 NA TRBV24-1 CATSEGVPGANVLTF TGTGCCACCAGTGAGGGTGTACCTGGGGCCAACGTCCTGACTTTC
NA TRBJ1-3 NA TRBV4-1 CASSQEEPGIRNTIYF TGCGCCAGCAGCCAAGAGGAACCTGGGATTCGAAACACCATATATTTT
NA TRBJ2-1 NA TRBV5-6 CASSLRGGVGEQFF TGTGCCAGCAGCCTCCGGGGTGGGGTGGGGGAGCAGTTCTTC
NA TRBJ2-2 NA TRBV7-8 CASSLTIDARQTGELFF TGTGCCAGCAGCTTAACTATCGATGCCAGGCAGACCGGGGAGCTGTTTTTT
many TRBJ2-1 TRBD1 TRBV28 CASSPGQGIEQFF TGTGCCAGCAGTCCGGGACAGGGGATTGAGCAGTTCTTC
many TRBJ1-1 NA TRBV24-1 CATSDPTGGTEAFF TGTGCCACCAGTGACCCAACAGGTGGAACTGAAGCTTTCTTT
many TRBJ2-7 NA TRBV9 CASSPGADYEQYF TGTGCCAGCAGCCCGGGGGCTGACTACGAGCAGTACTTC
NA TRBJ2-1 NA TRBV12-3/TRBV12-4 CASSLFRNEQFF TGTGCCAGCAGTTTATTTCGCAATGAGCAGTTCTTC